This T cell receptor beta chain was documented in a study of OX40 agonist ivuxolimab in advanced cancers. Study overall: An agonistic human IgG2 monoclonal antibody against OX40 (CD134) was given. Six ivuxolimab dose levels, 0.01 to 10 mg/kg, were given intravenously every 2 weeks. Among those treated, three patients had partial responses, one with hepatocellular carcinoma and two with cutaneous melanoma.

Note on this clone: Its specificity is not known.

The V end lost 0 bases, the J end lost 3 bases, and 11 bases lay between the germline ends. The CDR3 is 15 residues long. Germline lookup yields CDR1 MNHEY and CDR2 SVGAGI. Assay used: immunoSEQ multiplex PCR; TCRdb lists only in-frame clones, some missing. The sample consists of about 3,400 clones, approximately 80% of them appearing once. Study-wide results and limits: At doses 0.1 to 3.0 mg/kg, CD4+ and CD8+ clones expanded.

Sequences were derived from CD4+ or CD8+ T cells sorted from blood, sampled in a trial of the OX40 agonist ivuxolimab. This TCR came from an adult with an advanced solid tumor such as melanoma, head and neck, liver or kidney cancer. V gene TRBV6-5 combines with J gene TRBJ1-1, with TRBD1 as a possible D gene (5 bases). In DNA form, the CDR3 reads TGTGCCAGCAGTTACTCTGGGGCGGGGCACACTGAAGCTTTCTTT. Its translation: CASSYSGAGHTEAFF.